This T cell receptor (beta chain) came from a study of blood T cell repertoires in COVID-19. This clone has only one observation. Authors' methods: How many nucleated cells were present was estimated from reference gene primer amplification. Only in-frame clones appear in the TCRdb table, and some are missing; sequencing was by immunoSEQ multiplex PCR. V, J and clone size are those of that table, while D and trimming were read from the DNA. The sample contains about 300,000 clones, approximately 88% of which appear only once. Trimming cost V 6 bases and J 9 bases, with 12 bases left between them. The CDR3 length is 12 residues.

The chain recombines TRBV12-3 or TRBV12-4 with TRBJ2-1; D not resolved. Sequencing was carried out using peripheral blood. The sequence was obtained from a woman between 25 and 40 years old who had recovered from COVID-19. The CDR3 loop is CASRLRSSEQFF. The CDR3 coding sequence is TGTGCCAGCAGGCTGAGGAGCAGTGAGCAGTTCTTC.